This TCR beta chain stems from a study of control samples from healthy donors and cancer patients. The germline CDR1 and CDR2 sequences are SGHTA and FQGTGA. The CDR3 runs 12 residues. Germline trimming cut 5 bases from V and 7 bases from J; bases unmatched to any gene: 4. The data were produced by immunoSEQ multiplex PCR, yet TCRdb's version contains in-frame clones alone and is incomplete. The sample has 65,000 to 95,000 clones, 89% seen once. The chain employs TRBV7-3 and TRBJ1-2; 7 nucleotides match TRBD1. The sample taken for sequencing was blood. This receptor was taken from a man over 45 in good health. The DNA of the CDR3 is TGTGCCAGCAGCCTAGACAGGGCTGGCTACACCTTC. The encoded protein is CASSLDRAGYTF.